This TCR beta chain was profiled in a study of early T cells in non-severe SARS-CoV-2 infection. TCRdb re-analysed the 5' RACE reads in MiXCR, keeping a single row per CDR3 protein. This table has about 80,000 distinct CDR3 sequences, about an eighth appearing once. J gave up 7 bases and V 4 bases, and 4 bases lay outside the gene matches. From germline, CDR1 is SQVTM and CDR2 ANQGSEA. CDR3 size: 13 residues. This clonotype occurred many times. The TCR comes from an adult who was a healthcare worker with PCR-confirmed SARS-CoV-2 infection or an uninfected control (not recorded which). The chain recombines TRBV29-1 with TRBJ2-4; TRBD2 matches 10 bases. Specimen: whole blood. The CDR3 region is CSVAASGSNIQYF. Written as DNA, the CDR3 is TGCAGCGTTGCTGCTAGCGGGAGTAACATTCAGTACTTC.